Given below is one T cell receptor beta chain in context. The sample holds a few counts of this clone. This clone's antigen is unknown. No base quality values were provided; no much bigger clone lies one nucleotide off. The record originates from a study of cytotoxic CD8 clonotypes in ibrutinib-treated CLL (dated by TCRdb to the early 2020s). Regarding the study in general: In this cohort, approximately 15 patients were treatment-naive and some 10 were relapsed/refractory, while some 18 had unmutated IGHV. Responses were partial in 24 patients and complete in 2; after median about 68 months follow-up, around 15 stayed in remission and some twelve progressed. Samples at response were collected after a median of about twelve months of treatment, with a range of about 6 to 36 months. On average, each sample had approximately 280,000 productive templates and under 95,000 productive rearrangements. Longitudinal samples were available for about 30% of the 86 trial participants. Cryopreserved peripheral blood mononuclear cells were obtained prior to treatment, at the time of response, and at either disease progression or sustained remission. Every remission and progressive disease sample was obtained while ibrutinib was still being received by the patients. Beyond this particular receptor, the publication reports: Public clonotypes were rare and either shrank or stayed stable during treatment, and the rise in clonality at ibrutinib response reflected expansion of private clonotypes. At ibrutinib response clonality went up, during sustained remission it held steady, and at progression it dropped back toward baseline. Sampling times were not matched between sustained-remission and progressing patients, and lymph node repertoires were not studied. At baseline, clonality was higher than in age-matched healthy donors and showed a strong correlation with circulating CD8+ T-cell counts.

V is cut back by 3 bases and J by 5 bases, with 4 bases in the junction unmatched. Including the terminal cysteine and phenylalanine, the CDR3 comprises 13 residues. The CDR3 DNA has 39 bases and is translated from base 1. Taken from the germline V gene (reference sequence), the CDR1 and CDR2 loops are LNHNV and YYDKDF. On a MiSeq, deep resolution sequencing aimed for a depth between 1 in 1 million and 1 in 200,000 T cells, with each clonotype covered approximately 9.2x on average. The immunoSEQ hsTCRB Kit was used to generate the TCR beta libraries. As for how the authors treated the data: The data were analyzed with ImmunoSEQ Analyzer and ImmunoSEQ Data Assistant, and V, D and J gene assignments followed IMGT definitions. Clonality, which ranges from 0 to 1, was calculated as one minus the normalized Shannon entropy of productive rearrangement frequencies. Only overrepresented clonotypes making up at least 0.05% of the repertoire of each patient were included in the public clonotype analysis. Repertoires from some 14 age-matched healthy donors in immuneACCESS were used as clonality controls. Held by TCRdb, this immuneACCESS table contains in-frame sequences only and omits some clones. Under half of the omission traces to an unresolved V gene where checked; the cause of the rest is unknown. V, J and clone size were drawn from that table, and D and trimming were deduced from the DNA. This sample gives hundreds of thousands of clones in total; 70% of them show up just once. The ten largest clones add up to 15% of the sample.

The time point label here, explained by the study, means: less than 30 months on ibrutinib. For TCR beta library preparation, approximately 2 micrograms of genomic DNA were isolated from cryopreserved PBMCs. Longitudinal blood samples from CLL patients on ibrutinib monotherapy underwent high-throughput TCR beta sequencing. The patients took part in an open-label, single-center phase 2 trial of ibrutinib monotherapy. The input for sequencing was PBMCs, taken after 24 months of ibrutinib treatment. This receptor was obtained from a human donor with chronic lymphocytic leukemia. The chain uses TRBV15 and TRBJ2-7; 7 bases in the junction line up with TRBD1. The CDR3 region reads CATSRGDRDEQYF. In nucleotides, the sequence is TGTGCCACCAGCAGGGGAGACAGGGACGAGCAGTACTTC.